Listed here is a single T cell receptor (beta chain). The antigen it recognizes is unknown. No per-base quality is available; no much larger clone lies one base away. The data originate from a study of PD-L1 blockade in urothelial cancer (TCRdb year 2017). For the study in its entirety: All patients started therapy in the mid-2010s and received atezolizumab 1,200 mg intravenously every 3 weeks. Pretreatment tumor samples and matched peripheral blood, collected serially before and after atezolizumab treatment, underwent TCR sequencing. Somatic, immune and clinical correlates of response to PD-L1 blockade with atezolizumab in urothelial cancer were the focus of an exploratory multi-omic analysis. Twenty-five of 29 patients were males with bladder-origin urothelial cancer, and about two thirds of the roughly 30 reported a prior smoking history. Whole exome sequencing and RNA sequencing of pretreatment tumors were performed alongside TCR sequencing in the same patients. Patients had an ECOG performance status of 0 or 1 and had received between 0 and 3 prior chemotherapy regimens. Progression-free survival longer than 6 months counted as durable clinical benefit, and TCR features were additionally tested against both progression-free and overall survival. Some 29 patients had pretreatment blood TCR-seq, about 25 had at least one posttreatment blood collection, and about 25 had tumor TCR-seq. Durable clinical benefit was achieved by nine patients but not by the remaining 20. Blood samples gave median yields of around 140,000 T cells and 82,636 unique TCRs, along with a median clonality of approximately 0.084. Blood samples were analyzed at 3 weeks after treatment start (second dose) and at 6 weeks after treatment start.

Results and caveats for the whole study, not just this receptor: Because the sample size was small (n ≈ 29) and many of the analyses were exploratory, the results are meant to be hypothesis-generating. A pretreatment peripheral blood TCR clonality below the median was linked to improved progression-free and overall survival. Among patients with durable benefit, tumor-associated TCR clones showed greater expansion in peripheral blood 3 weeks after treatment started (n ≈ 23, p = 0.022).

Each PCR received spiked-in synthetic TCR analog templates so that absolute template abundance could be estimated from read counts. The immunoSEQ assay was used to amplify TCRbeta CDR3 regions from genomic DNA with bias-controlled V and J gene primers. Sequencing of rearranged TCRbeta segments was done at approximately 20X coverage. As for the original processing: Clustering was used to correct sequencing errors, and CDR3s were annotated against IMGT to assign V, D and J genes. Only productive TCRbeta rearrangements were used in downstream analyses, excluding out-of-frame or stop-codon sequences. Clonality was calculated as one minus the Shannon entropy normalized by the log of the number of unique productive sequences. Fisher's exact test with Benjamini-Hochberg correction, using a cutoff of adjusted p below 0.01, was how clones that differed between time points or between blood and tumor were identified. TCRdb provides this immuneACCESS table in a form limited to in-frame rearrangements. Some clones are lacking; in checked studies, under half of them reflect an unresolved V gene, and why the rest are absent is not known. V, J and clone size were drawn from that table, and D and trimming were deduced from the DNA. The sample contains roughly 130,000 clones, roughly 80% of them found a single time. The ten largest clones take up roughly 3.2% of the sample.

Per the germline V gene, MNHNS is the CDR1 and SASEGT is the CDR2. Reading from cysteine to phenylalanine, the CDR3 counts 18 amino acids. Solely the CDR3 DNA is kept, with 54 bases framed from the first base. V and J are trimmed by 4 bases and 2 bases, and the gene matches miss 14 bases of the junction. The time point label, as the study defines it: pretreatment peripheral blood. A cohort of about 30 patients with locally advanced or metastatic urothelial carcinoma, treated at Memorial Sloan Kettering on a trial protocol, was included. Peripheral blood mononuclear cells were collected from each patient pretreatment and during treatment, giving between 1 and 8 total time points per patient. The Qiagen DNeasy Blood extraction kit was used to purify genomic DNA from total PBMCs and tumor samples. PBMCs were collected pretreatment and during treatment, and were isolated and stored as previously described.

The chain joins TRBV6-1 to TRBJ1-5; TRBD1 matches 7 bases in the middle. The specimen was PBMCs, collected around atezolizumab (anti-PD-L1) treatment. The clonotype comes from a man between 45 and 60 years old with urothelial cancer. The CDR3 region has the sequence CASSALVGTENGNQPQHF. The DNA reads TGTGCCAGCAGTGCTTTAGTAGGGACAGAAAACGGCAATCAGCCCCAGCATTTT.